This TCR beta chain was retrieved from a study of cytotoxic CD8 clonotypes in ibrutinib-treated CLL. Study background: The group held 11 relapsed/refractory and under 16 treatment-naive patients, with 17 IGHV unmutated. Timing of response sample collection was a median approximately twelve months after treatment start, with a range of 6 to 36.

Using immunoSEQ multiplex PCR, the repertoire was profiled, and TCRdb retains in-frame clones only, with some absent. The profile shows some 350,000 clones, 67% of them singletons. General study results and limits: At the start, clonality exceeded age-matched healthy donors and followed circulating CD8+ T-cell counts. Public clonotypes proved infrequent, and on treatment they shrank or remained steady.

Trimming took 2 bases from V and 8 from J, leaving 12 bases between them. Germline V gives CDR1 SQVTM, CDR2 ANQGSEA. There are 12 residues in the CDR3. Concerning this clone: The antigen remains unidentified.

This receptor was taken from a human donor with chronic lymphocytic leukemia. V gene TRBV29-1 combines with J gene TRBJ1-2; D is possibly TRBD1 (5 bases). The source was PBMCs, collected after 36 months of ibrutinib treatment. CDR3 DNA: TGCAGCGTTGAAAGAAGGGACCTGGGCTACACCTTC. It encodes CSVERRDLGYTF.